These 14 T cell receptor beta chains originate from one sample sequenced in a study of cytomegalovirus exposure and HLA in healthy donors. In the PCR, 60 Vbeta and 13 Jbeta primers were used. Sequencing used immunoSEQ multiplex PCR; TCRdb keeps in-frame clones, though not all of them. The data hold roughly 180,000 clones, with approximately 81% observed a single time. Sequencing used PBMCs. These TCRs come from a male donor in good health and CMV-seronegative.

CDR3 DNA: TGTGCCAGCAGCCAAGCTCCCGGGACTAGCGGGGGGGTACAAGAGACCCAGTACTTC. Protein product: CASSQAPGTSGGVQETQYF. The rearrangement links TRBV4-2 to TRBJ2-5; 16 bases align to TRBD2. V lost 1 base to trimming and J lost 2 bases; unmatched junction nucleotides: 7. This CDR3 is 19 amino acids long. Germline CDR1 and CDR2: LGHNA and YNFKEQ.

The chain is built from TRBV7-2 and TRBJ2-3; TRBD1 aligns across 10 bases. V dropped 1 base and J dropped 4; count of bases not matched to a gene: 2. This CDR3 region has 15 residues. Germline lookup yields CDR1 SGHTA and CDR2 FQGNSA. In DNA form, the CDR3 reads TGTGCCAGCAGCTTAGGACAGGGGGCCTCAGATACGCAGTATTTT. Its translation: CASSLGQGASDTQYF.

The V call is TRBV6-1, the J call TRBJ2-3; no clear D. CDR1 MNHNS and CDR2 SASEGT come from the germline V gene. CDR3 size: 16 residues. Deletions cut 2 bases from V and 2 bases from J, with 14 bases between. This CDR3 reads CASSEMAGIFTDTQYF. DNA for the CDR3: TGTGCCAGCAGTGAAATGGCAGGCATATTCACAGATACGCAGTATTTT.

The rearrangement uses TRBV15 and TRBJ2-1; 8 positions match TRBD2. Germline assignment: CDR1 LNHNV and CDR2 YYDKDF (reference sequence). The CDR3 length is 18 residues. Trimming cost V 2 bases and J 1 base; bases outside gene matches: 10. CDR3 nucleotides: TGTGCCACCAGCAGATTACCCTTAGCGGGGTTATCCTACAATGAGCAGTTCTTC. Translation: CATSRLPLAGLSYNEQFF.

The chain couples TRBV7-6 to TRBJ2-5; TRBD1 aligns across 7 bases. The DNA end is a closer match to TRBJ2-7, so the J assignment may be wrong. This CDR3 has 13 amino acids. From germline, CDR1 is SGHVS and CDR2 FNYEAQ. CDR3 residues: CASSLEQGYEQYF. DNA for the CDR3: TGTGCCAGCAGCTTAGAACAGGGGTACGAGCAGTACTTC.

The chain is built from TRBV7-2 and TRBJ2-5, with 9 bases that match TRBD2. After removal of 5 bases from V and 4 bases from J, the junction contained 8 bases not matched to a gene. The CDR3 sequence is 15 residues long. CDR1 is SGHTA and CDR2 is FQGNSA in the germline V gene. Written as DNA, the CDR3 is TGTGCCAGCAGCCGACTAGCGGAGATGGGAGAGACCCAGTACTTC. This encodes CASSRLAEMGETQYF.

This clone came up once. This chain links TRBV7-6 with TRBJ2-7; 7 bases line up with TRBD1. From germline, CDR1 is SGHVS and CDR2 FNYEAQ. The CDR3 spans 13 residues. The trim removed 5 bases at V and 1 base at J, leaving 2 bases unmatched. This chain's CDR3 is CASSTGQSYEQYF. The CDR3 DNA reads as TGTGCCAGCAGCACGGGACAGTCCTACGAGCAGTACTTC.

As concerns this clone: At one of its ends the junction is not consistent with the germline gene, which may arise from a read error. The chain couples TRBV19 to TRBJ2-7, with D perhaps TRBD1 (5 bases). Germline loops: CDR1 LNHDA, CDR2 SQIVND (reference sequence). CDR3 length: 13 residues. The CDR3 DNA sequence: TGTGCCAGTAGCATAGACAGTTCCTACGAGCAGTACTTC. Translation: CASSIDSSYEQYF.

This chain uses TRBV29-1 with TRBJ2-1; 8 bases align to TRBD1. Germline CDR1 and CDR2: SQVTM and ANQGSEA. The CDR3 contains 11 residues. V shed 6 bases and J 7 bases; nucleotides not matched to a gene: 2. The CDR3 here is CSVRTGNEQFF. The CDR3 nucleotides read TGCAGCGTGCGGACAGGGAATGAGCAGTTCTTC.

A word on this clone: The same CDR3 is also encoded by other DNA sequences in this sample. CDR3 sequence: CASRGGSNQPQHF. As DNA, the CDR3 is TGTGCCAGCAGGGGGGGTTCCAATCAGCCCCAGCATTTT. This sequence joins TRBV2 and TRBJ1-5; maybe TRBD1 (5 bases). CDR3 length equals 13 residues. The V end lost 6 bases, the J end lost 3 bases, and 9 bases lay between the germline ends. Looked up from germline, CDR1 is SNHLY and CDR2 is FYNNEI.

V usage is TRBV6-4 and J usage is TRBJ2-7; 12 nucleotides agree with TRBD2. Germline values: CDR1 MRHNA, CDR2 SNTAGT. V shed 6 bases and J 3 bases; nucleotides not matched to a gene: 3. The CDR3 sequence is 14 residues long. The CDR3 nucleotides read TGTGCCAGCAGACTAGCGGGAGGCAACTACGAGCAGTACTTC. It is translated as CASRLAGGNYEQYF.

The genes are TRBV6-9 and TRBJ2-7, with 11 positions matching TRBD2. This CDR3 has 16 residues. The trim removed 4 bases at V and 4 bases at J, leaving 9 bases unmatched. Germline-derived CDR1 and CDR2 are MNHGY and SVAAGI. The CDR3 nucleotides are TGTGCCAGCAGTTTAAAGGGGACTAGCGGAGTTTACGAGCAGTACTTC. Translation gives CASSLKGTSGVYEQYF.

The genes are TRBV11-3 and TRBJ2-7, with TRBD2 matching over 7 bases. Unmatched junction bases numbered 10, after V lost 1 base and J lost 1 base. The CDR3 extends over 17 amino acids. Germline V gene data show CDR1 as SGHNT and CDR2 as YENEEA. The CDR3 reads CASSLGALGEGSYEQYF. The CDR3 region has the DNA TGTGCCAGCAGCTTAGGGGCCCTCGGGGAGGGGTCCTACGAGCAGTACTTC.

The chain's CDR3 is CASSLTGGGANVLTF. In DNA, the CDR3 is TGTGCCAGCAGCTTGACAGGGGGCGGGGCCAACGTCCTGACTTTC. V usage is TRBV7-2 and J usage is TRBJ2-6; 10 nucleotides line up with TRBD1. Germline V CDR1 and CDR2: SGHTA, FQGNSA. The CDR3 has 15 residues. Trimming removed 3 bases from V and 4 bases from J; junction bases left unmatched: 0.